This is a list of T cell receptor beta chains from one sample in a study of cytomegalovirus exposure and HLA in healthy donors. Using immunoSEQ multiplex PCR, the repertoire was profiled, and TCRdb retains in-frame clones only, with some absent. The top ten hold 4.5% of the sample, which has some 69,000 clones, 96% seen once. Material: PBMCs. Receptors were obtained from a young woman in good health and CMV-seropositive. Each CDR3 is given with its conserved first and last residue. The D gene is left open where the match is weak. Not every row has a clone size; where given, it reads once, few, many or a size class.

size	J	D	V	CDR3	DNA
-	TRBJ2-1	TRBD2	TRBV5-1	CASSLVSSGRIYNEQFF	TGCGCCAGCAGCTTGGTGTCTAGCGGGAGGATCTACAATGAGCAGTTCTTC
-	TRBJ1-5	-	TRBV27	CASKGVTGSNQPQHF	TGTGCCAGCAAGGGGGTGACTGGGAGCAATCAGCCCCAGCATTTT
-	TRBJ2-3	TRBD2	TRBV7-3	CASSLLGTSGRPTDTQYF	TGTGCCAGCAGCTTACTCGGGACTAGCGGGAGGCCCACAGATACGCAGTATTTT
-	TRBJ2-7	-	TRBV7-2	CASSLRWSTRAKSYEQYF	TGTGCCAGCAGTCTGCGGTGGTCTACGCGGGCCAAATCCTACGAGCAGTACTTC
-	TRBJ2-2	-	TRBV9	CASSVVAGTGELFF	TGTGCCAGCAGCGTAGTGGCGGGAACCGGGGAGCTGTTTTTT
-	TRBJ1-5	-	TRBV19	CASSTLSGTNQPQHF	TGTGCCAGTAGTACCCTTTCAGGCACTAATCAGCCCCAGCATTTT
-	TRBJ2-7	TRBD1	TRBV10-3	CAISGGQGSYEQYF	TGTGCCATCAGTGGGGGACAGGGGTCCTACGAGCAGTACTTC
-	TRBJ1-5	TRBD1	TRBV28	CASKMAGGSNQPQHF	TGTGCCAGCAAGATGGCAGGGGGCTCTAATCAGCCCCAGCATTTT
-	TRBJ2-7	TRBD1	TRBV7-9	CASSRDSSYEQYF	TGTGCCAGCAGCCGGGACAGCTCCTACGAGCAGTACTTC
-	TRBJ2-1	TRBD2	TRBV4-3	CASSQDWAGGRIAQFF	TGCGCCAGCAGCCAAGACTGGGCGGGAGGGAGGATTGCGCAGTTCTTC
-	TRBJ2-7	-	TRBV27	CASRLTGGEQYF	TGTGCCAGCAGATTAACCGGGGGCGAGCAGTACTTC
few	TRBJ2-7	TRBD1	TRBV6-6	CASSTAGTGSYEQYF	TGTGCCAGCAGTACTGCCGGGACAGGGTCCTACGAGCAGTACTTC
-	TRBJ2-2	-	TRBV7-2	CASSLALSLGSGELFF	TGTGCCAGCAGCTTAGCGCTCTCCCTAGGCTCCGGGGAGCTGTTTTTT
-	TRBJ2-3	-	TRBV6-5	CASSSGGHTQYF	TGTGCCAGCAGTTCAGGGGGGCATACGCAGTATTTT
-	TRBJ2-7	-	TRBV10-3	CAISETGKGGHEQYF	TGTGCCATCAGTGAAACGGGTAAGGGAGGACACGAGCAGTACTTC
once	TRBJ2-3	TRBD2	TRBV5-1	CASSLGTSGNTDTQYF	TGCGCCAGCAGCCTCGGGACTAGCGGGAACACAGATACGCAGTATTTT
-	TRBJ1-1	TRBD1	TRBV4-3	CASSQDGVGTANTEAFF	TGCGCCAGCAGCCAAGATGGAGTCGGGACAGCGAACACTGAAGCTTTCTTT
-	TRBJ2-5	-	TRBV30	CAWSVIIQETQYF	TGTGCCTGGAGTGTTATAATACAAGAGACCCAGTACTTC
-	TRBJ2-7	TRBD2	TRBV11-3	CASSEGAGFAYEQYF	TGTGCCAGCAGCGAAGGAGCGGGATTCGCCTACGAGCAGTACTTC
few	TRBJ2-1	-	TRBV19	CAGGQGGYNEQFF	TGTGCCGGGGGTCAAGGGGGCTACAATGAGCAGTTCTTC
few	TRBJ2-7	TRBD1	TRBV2	CASRRTGSYEQYF	TGTGCCAGCAGAAGGACAGGGTCCTACGAGCAGTACTTC
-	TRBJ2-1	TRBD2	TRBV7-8	CASSPRSRLAGGPYNEQFF	TGTGCCAGCAGCCCCAGGAGTAGGCTAGCGGGAGGACCCTACAATGAGCAGTTCTTC
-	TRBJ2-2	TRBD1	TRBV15	CAARQGLRPGELFF	TGTGCCGCCAGACAGGGCCTGAGGCCCGGGGAGCTGTTTTTT
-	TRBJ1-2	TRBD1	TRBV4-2	CASSQGPGQGALGYTF	TGTGCCAGCAGCCAAGGACCGGGACAGGGGGCTTTGGGCTACACCTTC
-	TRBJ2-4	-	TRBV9	CASSVAETGRLQYF	TGTGCCAGCAGCGTAGCTGAGACAGGGAGGTTACAGTACTTC
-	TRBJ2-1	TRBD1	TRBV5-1	CASSPGTGTYNEQFF	TGCGCCAGCAGCCCCGGGACAGGTACCTACAATGAGCAGTTCTTC
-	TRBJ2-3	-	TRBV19	CASSIRLQHTDTQYF	TGTGCCAGTAGTATCAGACTACAGCACACAGATACGCAGTATTTT
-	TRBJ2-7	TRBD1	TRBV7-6	CASSFLRGQGAYEQYF	TGTGCCAGCAGCTTCCTTCGAGGACAGGGGGCATACGAGCAGTACTTC
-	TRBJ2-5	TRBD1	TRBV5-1	CASSPGTGVGQETQYF	TGCGCCAGCAGCCCTGGGACAGGGGTTGGACAAGAGACCCAGTACTTC
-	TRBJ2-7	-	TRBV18	CASSLDITYEQYF	TGTGCCAGCTCCCTCGACATAACCTACGAGCAGTACTTC
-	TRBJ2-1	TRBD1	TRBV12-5	CASGLVTGQNYNEQFF	TGTGCTAGTGGTTTGGTGACGGGACAGAACTACAATGAGCAGTTCTTC
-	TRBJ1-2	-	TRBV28	CASSLALSYYGYTF	TGTGCCAGCAGTTTAGCTCTTAGTTACTATGGCTACACCTTC
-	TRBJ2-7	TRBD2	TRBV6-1	CASSEWGGTYEQYF	TGTGCCAGCAGTGAATGGGGGGGGACCTACGAGCAGTACTTC